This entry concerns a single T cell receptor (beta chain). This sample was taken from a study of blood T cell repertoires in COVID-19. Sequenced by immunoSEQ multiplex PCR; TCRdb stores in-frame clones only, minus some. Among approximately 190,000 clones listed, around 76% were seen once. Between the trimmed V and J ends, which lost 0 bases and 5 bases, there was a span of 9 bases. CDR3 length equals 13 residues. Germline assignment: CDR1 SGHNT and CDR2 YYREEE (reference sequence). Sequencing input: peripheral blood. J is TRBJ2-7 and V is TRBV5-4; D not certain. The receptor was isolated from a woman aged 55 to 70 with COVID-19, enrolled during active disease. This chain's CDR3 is CASSLDFRDEQYF. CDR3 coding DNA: TGTGCCAGCAGCTTGGATTTTCGGGACGAGCAGTACTTC.